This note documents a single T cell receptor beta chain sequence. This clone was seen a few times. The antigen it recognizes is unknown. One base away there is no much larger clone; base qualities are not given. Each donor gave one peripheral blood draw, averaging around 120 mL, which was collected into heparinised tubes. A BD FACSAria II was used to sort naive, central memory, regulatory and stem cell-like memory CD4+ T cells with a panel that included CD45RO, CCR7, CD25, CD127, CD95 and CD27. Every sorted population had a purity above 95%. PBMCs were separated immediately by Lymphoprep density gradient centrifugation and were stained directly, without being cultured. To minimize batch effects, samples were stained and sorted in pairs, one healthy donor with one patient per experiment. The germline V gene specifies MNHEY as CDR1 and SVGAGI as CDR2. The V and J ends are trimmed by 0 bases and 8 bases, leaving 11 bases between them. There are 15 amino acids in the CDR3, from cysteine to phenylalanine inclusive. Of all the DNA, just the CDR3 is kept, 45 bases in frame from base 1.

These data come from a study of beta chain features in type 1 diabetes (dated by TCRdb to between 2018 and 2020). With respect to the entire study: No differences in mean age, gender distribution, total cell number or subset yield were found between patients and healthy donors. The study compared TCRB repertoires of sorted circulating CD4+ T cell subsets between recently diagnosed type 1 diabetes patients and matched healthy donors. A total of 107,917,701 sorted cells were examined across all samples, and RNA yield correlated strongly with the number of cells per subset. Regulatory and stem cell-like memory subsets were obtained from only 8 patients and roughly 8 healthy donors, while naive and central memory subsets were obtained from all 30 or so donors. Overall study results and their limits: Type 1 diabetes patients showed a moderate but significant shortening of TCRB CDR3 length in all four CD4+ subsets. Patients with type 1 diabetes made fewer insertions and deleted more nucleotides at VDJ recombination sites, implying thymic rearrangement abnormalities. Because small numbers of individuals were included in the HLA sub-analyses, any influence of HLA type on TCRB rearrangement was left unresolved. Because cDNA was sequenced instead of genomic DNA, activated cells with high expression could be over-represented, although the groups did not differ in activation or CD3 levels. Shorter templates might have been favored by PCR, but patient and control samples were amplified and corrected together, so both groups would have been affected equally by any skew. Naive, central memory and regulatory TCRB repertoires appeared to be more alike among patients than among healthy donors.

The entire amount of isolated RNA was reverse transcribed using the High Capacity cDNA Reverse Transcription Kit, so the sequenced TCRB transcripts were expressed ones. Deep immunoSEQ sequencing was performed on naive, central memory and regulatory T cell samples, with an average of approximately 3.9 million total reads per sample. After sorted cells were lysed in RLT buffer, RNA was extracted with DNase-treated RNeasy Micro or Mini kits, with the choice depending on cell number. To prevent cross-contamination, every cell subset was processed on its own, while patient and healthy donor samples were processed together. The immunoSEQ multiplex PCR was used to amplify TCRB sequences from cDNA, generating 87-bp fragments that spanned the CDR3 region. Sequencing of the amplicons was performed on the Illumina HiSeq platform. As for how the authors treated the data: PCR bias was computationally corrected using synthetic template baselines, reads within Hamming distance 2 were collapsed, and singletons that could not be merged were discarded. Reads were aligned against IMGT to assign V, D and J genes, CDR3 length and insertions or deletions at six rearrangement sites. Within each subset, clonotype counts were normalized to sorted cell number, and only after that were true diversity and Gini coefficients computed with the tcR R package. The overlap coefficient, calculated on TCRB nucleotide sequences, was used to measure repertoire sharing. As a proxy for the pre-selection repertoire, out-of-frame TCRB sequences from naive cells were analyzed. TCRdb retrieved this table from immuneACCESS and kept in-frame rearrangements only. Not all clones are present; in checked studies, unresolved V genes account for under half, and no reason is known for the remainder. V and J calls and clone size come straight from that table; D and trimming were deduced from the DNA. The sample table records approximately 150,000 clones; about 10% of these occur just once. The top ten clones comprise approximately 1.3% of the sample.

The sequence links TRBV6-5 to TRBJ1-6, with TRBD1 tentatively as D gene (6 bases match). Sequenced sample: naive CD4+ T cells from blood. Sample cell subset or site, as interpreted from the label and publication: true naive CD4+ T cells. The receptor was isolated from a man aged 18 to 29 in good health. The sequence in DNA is TGTGCCAGCAGTTACTCTAGGGGGGGGGATTCACCCCTCCACTTT. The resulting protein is CASSYSRGGDSPLHF.